The 23 T cell receptor beta chains given below trace back to one sample, sequenced in a study of neurological immune-mediated disorders. MiXCR was run by TCRdb on the 5' RACE reads, yielding one entry per CDR3 protein. Of 70,000 to 95,000 distinct CDR3 sequences in the sample, roughly 15% were seen once. Sample: PBMCs. The receptors here all came from a woman between 35 and 50 years old in good health.

The J gene is TRBJ2-5, the V gene TRBV20-1; 7 bases are a match to TRBD1. This CDR3 has 15 residues. Germline V gene sequence: CDR1 DFQATT, CDR2 SNEGSKA (reference sequence). V was pared by 2 bases and J by 5 bases, with 11 bases of the junction left unmatched. CDR3 nucleotides: TGCAGTGCTAGACCGGACAGGAGTTCGAGGGAGACCCAGTACTTC. Residues: CSARPDRSSRETQYF.

As for this clonotype: With a much larger clone just one base away, this may be a read error. The genes are TRBV10-3 and TRBJ2-1; possibly TRBD2 for D (6 bases). Germline V gene lookup returns CDR1 ENHRY and CDR2 SYGVKD. The CDR3 loop spans 12 amino acids. The CDR3 DNA reads TGTTCCACCCGGCGGGGAAACAATGAGCAGTTCTTC. Translating it yields CSTRRGNNEQFF.

This clonotype was observed at least ten times. The chain has TRBV7-9 and TRBJ2-7; 8 bases fit TRBD1. The CDR3 runs to 14 residues. After removal of 5 bases from V and 4 bases from J, the junction contained 7 bases not matched to a gene. CDR1 and CDR2 (germline): SEHNR, FQNEAQ (reference sequence). As DNA, the CDR3 is TGTGCCAGCAGCCCCTGGCAGGGGGCATACGAGCAGTACTTC. This translates into CASSPWQGAYEQYF.

This clonotype was detected ten times or more. The rearrangement joins TRBV5-6 to TRBJ2-7; 7 nucleotides match TRBD1. The CDR3 loop spans 15 amino acids. In germline, CDR1 is SGHDT, CDR2 YYEEEE. V was pared by 1 base and J by 6 bases, with 10 bases of the junction left unmatched. The CDR3 sequence is CASSLKGAPRGEQYF. The DNA for the CDR3 is TGTGCCAGCAGCTTGAAGGGGGCGCCGAGAGGCGAGCAGTACTTC.

The table lists this clonotype with many counts. J is TRBJ2-5 and V is TRBV20-1; tentatively, D is TRBD1 or TRBD2 (6 bases each). Trimming removed 0 bases at V and 2 bases at J, with 13 bases between. The CDR3 is made up of 15 amino acids. CDR1 DFQATT and CDR2 SNEGSKA come from the germline V gene (reference sequence). CDR3 nucleotides: TGCAGTGCTAGAGATGGGGGCGGGACTCAAGAGACCCAGTACTTC. This translates into CSARDGGGTQETQYF.

The chain has TRBV6-2 or TRBV6-3 and TRBJ2-1, with unresolved D. This CDR3 is 14 amino acids long. Trimming left V 6 bases short and J 7 bases short, with 16 bases between. Germline V lookup: CDR1 MNHEY, CDR2 SVGEGT. The CDR3 DNA follows: TGTGCCAGCAGCGCCTCCTCACAGTGGAATGAGCAGTTCTTC. This sequence encodes CASSASSQWNEQFF.

Notes on this clonotype: Sequence at one end of the junction differs from germline and may be a read error. This rearrangement joins TRBV28 to TRBJ1-5; the match to TRBD1 covers 7 bases. The germline V gene has CDR1 MDHEN and CDR2 SYDVKM. The CDR3 totals 16 residues. CDR3 nucleotide sequence: TGTGCCAACAGTCCCAAAGGGGGCTCCGGCAATCAGCCCCAGCATTTT. Translated: CANSPKGGSGNQPQHF. Full variable domain (missing parts from reference TRBV28 and TRBJ1-5): DVKVTQSSRYLVKRTGEKVFLECVQDMDHENMFWYRQDPGLGLRLIYFSYDVKMKEKGDIPEGYSVSREKKERFSLILESASTNQTSMYLCANSPKGGSGNQPQHFGDGTRLSIL.

The table lists this clonotype with a few counts. This chain links TRBV5-1 with TRBJ1-1; D perhaps matches TRBD1 (5 bases). CDR3 length: 14 residues. CDR1 is SGHRS and CDR2 is YFSETQ in the germline V gene. V was pared by 2 bases and J by 5 bases, with 13 bases between. CDR3 bases: TGCGCCAGCAGCTTCAAGGGGACGGGAACTGAAGCTTTCTTT. Residues: CASSFKGTGTEAFF.

This clonotype was detected many times. This sequence joins TRBV5-1 and TRBJ2-1; TRBD2 might be the D (5 bases). From germline, CDR1 is SGHRS and CDR2 YFSETQ. Deletions cut 3 bases from V and 6 bases from J, with 13 bases between. The CDR3 extends over 14 amino acids. The CDR3 nucleotides read TGCGCCAGCAGCTGGTCTAGCTCGGGCAATGAGCAGTTCTTC. Protein product: CASSWSSSGNEQFF.

This chain joins TRBV29-1 and TRBJ2-5; 11 bases map to TRBD2. CDR1 and CDR2 from the germline V gene are SQVTM and ANQGSEA. The CDR3 consists of 14 residues. V was pared by 7 bases and J by 9 bases, with 13 bases of the junction left unmatched. CDR3 residues: CSAGLADSKRPQYF. The CDR3 nucleotides are TGCAGCGCGGGACTAGCGGATTCTAAGAGACCCCAGTACTTC. Drawing the rest from reference TRBV29-1 and TRBJ2-5, the complete variable domain is SAVISQKPSRDICQRGTSLTIQCQVDSQVTMMFWYRQQPGQSLTLIATANQGSEATYESGFVIDKFPISRPNLTFSTLTVSNMSPEDSSIYLCSAGLADSKRPQYFGPGTRLLVL.

This clonotype was observed a handful of times. The rearrangement links TRBV2 to TRBJ2-5, with 13 nucleotides matching TRBD2. The CDR3 consists of 16 residues. Germline-derived CDR1 and CDR2 are SNHLY and FYNNEI. Trimming at V came to 6 bases and at J to 2 bases, leaving 6 bases not matched to a gene. The CDR3 coding sequence is TGTGCCAGCAGCGTCCCGGGACTAGCGGGGCAAGAGACCCAGTACTTC. Translated: CASSVPGLAGQETQYF.

The CDR3 is CASRVQGDNYGYTF. Written as DNA, the CDR3 is TGTGCCAGCAGGGTACAGGGTGATAACTATGGCTACACCTTC. This chain joins TRBV28 and TRBJ1-2, with D perhaps matching TRBD1 (6 bases). Trimming removed 6 bases from V and 1 base from J, with 12 bases in between. The CDR3 is 14 residues long. Germline assignment: CDR1 MDHEN and CDR2 SYDVKM.

In this sample, this clonotype turned up once. In DNA, the CDR3 is TGTGCCAGCAACAACTTAGGGGCGGTACAAGAGACCCAGTACTTC. It is translated as CASNNLGAVQETQYF. The chain is built from TRBV3-1 and TRBJ2-5; TRBD1 might be the D (5 bases). The CDR3 extends over 15 amino acids. The V and J ends lost 7 bases and 2 bases respectively, with 17 bases between them. Looked up from germline, CDR1 is LGHDT and CDR2 is YNNKEL (reference sequence).

There are many counts of this clonotype. This chain uses TRBV20-1 with TRBJ2-7, with a weak D call TRBD2 (6 bases). The CDR3 is 14 residues long. V lost 5 bases to trimming and J lost 3 bases, with 17 bases between them. Germline V lookup: CDR1 DFQATT, CDR2 SNEGSKA (reference sequence). This CDR3 is CSARKIQGGYEQYF. CDR3 nucleotides: TGCAGTGCTCGCAAGATCCAGGGAGGCTACGAGCAGTACTTC.

This clonotype came up many times. The rearrangement uses TRBV7-9 and TRBJ2-7, with TRBD1 matching 9 bases. V gave up 5 bases and J gave up 5 bases; unmatched junction bases: 10. Germline V gene data show CDR1 as SEHNR and CDR2 as FQNEAQ (reference sequence). This CDR3 is built from 15 residues. In DNA, the CDR3 is TGTGCCAGCAGCCGTGGACAGGGGTCTTACCACGAGCAGTACTTC. Translation gives CASSRGQGSYHEQYF. The full variable domain, completed using reference TRBV7-9 and TRBJ2-7, is DTGVSQNPRHKITKRGQNVTFRCDPISEHNRLYWYRQTLGQGPEFLTYFQNEAQLEKSRLLSDRFSAERPKGSFSTLEIQRTEQGDSAMYLCASSRGQGSYHEQYFGPGTRLTVT.

This clonotype showed up many times. The chain links TRBV4-3 to TRBJ1-4, with 7 bases matching TRBD1. Per the germline V gene, CDR1 is LGHNA and CDR2 is YSLEER. The CDR3 loop spans 15 amino acids. J was trimmed by 0 bases and V by 8 bases; bases with no gene match: 6. The CDR3 loop reads CASATGQATNEKLFF. CDR3 bases: TGCGCCAGCGCGACTGGACAGGCAACTAATGAAAAACTGTTTTTT.

The J gene is TRBJ2-5, the V gene TRBV5-1, with 11 bases that match TRBD2. V dropped 4 bases and J dropped 3; count of bases not matched to a gene: 8. Per germline, CDR1 SGHRS and CDR2 YFSETQ. This CDR3 is built from 16 residues. The CDR3 is CASSRLLAGGKETQYF. The CDR3 bases are TGCGCCAGCAGCAGGCTGCTAGCGGGGGGTAAAGAGACCCAGTACTTC.

This clonotype was detected many times. The genes are TRBV5-1 and TRBJ2-1; 16 bases match TRBD2. CDR1 and CDR2 (germline): SGHRS, YFSETQ. Trimming removed 0 bases from V and 2 bases from J; junction bases left unmatched: 2. The CDR3 totals 18 residues. The CDR3 nucleotides read TGCGCCAGCAGCTTGGTAGGGACTAGCGGGGGGGCCTACAATGAGCAGTTCTTC. Translating gives CASSLVGTSGGAYNEQFF.

In its sample, this clonotype was seen once. The chain joins TRBV18 to TRBJ1-2; D gene ambiguous. V dropped 5 bases and J dropped 4 bases, with 14 bases sitting between them. CDR1 and CDR2 (germline): KGHSH, LQKENI. The length of the CDR3 is 14 residues. CDR3 bases: TGTGCCAGCTCAAGTTCTGGAGGCGCCTATGGCTACACCTTC. Encoded protein: CASSSSGGAYGYTF.

Many counts were recorded for this clonotype. The rearrangement links TRBV5-6 to TRBJ2-7; unclear D gene. The length of the CDR3 is 12 residues. V was clipped by 2 bases and J by 2 bases, with 5 bases between them. Germline CDR1 and CDR2: SGHDT and YYEEEE. This CDR3 reads CASSFVTYEQYF. CDR3 bases: TGTGCCAGCAGCTTTGTAACCTACGAGCAGTACTTC.

Only one count was recorded for this clonotype. This chain connects TRBV5-1 to TRBJ2-3; perhaps TRBD1 as D (6 bases). The CDR3 runs to 15 residues. The germline gives CDR1 SGHRS, CDR2 YFSETQ. Trimming stripped 4 bases from V and 5 bases from J, with 17 bases between. The CDR3 here is CASSLPPQGIDTQYF. In DNA form, the CDR3 reads TGCGCCAGCAGCCTCCCGCCGCAGGGGATAGATACGCAGTATTTT.

The V and J genes are TRBV12-3 or TRBV12-4 and TRBJ1-2, with unresolved D. Trimming took off 5 bases at V and 8 bases at J, with 15 bases between the two ends. The length of the CDR3 is 13 residues. CDR3 amino acids: CASSPPHSAGYTF. For the CDR3, the DNA is TGTGCCAGCAGTCCACCGCACTCGGCGGGCTACACCTTC.

This clonotype was counted many times. The chain carries TRBV29-1 and TRBJ2-6; no definite D call. This CDR3 has 13 amino acids. V was pared by 4 bases and J by 2 bases, with 6 bases between. The germline V gene encodes CDR1 SQVTM and CDR2 ANQGSEA. CDR3 residues: CSVVSAGANVLTF. DNA for the CDR3: TGCAGCGTTGTTAGTGCTGGGGCCAACGTCCTGACTTTC.